This passage covers 24 T cell receptor beta chains from one sample sequenced in a study of blood T cell repertoires in COVID-19. Sequencing used immunoSEQ multiplex PCR; TCRdb keeps in-frame clones, though not all of them. The repertoire holds 150,000 to 200,000 clones, with roughly 80% as singletons. The sequenced sample was peripheral blood. The receptor set was obtained from a woman aged 40 to 50 with COVID-19, enrolled during active disease.

The chain couples TRBV2 to TRBJ1-1; possible D gene TRBD1, 6 bases. Germline values: CDR1 SNHLY, CDR2 FYNNEI. Trimming shortened V by 7 bases and J by 6 bases, and 15 bases separated the two germline ends. This CDR3 is 13 amino acids long. CDR3 nucleotides: TGTGCCAGCAATCCTACAGGGCTCCCTGAAGCTTTCTTT. Translated: CASNPTGLPEAFF.

This chain connects TRBV30 to TRBJ1-4, with a tentative D call TRBD1 (5 bases). The V end was cut by 3 bases, the J end by 10 bases, with 18 bases between. The germline CDR1 and CDR2 sequences are GTSNPN and SVGIG (reference sequence). The CDR3 runs 14 residues. The CDR3 spells CAWRAGAGIGKLFF. CDR3 sequence (DNA): TGTGCCTGGAGGGCCGGAGCAGGGATTGGAAAACTGTTTTTT.

CDR3 nucleotide sequence: TGTGCCAGCAGTTTACAAGGGGCTGGTGATGAAAAACTGTTTTTT. Translation: CASSLQGAGDEKLFF. V gene TRBV28 combines with J gene TRBJ1-4, with a tentative D call TRBD1 (5 bases). Germline V gives CDR1 MDHEN, CDR2 SYDVKM. This CDR3 spans 15 amino acids. Trimming stripped 2 bases from V and 6 bases from J, with 13 bases between.

J is TRBJ1-4 and V is TRBV6-1, with 11 bases aligning to TRBD1. The V segment lost 3 bases and the J segment 7 bases; nucleotides outside the gene matches: 1. The germline V gene has CDR1 MNHNS and CDR2 SASEGT. The CDR3 runs to 14 residues. As DNA, the CDR3 is TGTGCCAGCAGTGACGGGACAGGGGGTGAAAAACTGTTTTTT. The encoded protein is CASSDGTGGEKLFF.

The chain employs TRBV3-1 (or the pseudogene TRBV3-2) and TRBJ2-3, with 12 bases identical to TRBD2. The CDR3 has 18 amino acids. V dropped 0 bases and J dropped 9; count of bases not matched to a gene: 13. The germline V gene encodes CDR1 LGHDT and CDR2 YNNKEL (reference sequence). The CDR3 here is CASSQDRPPSGRAGTQYF. In DNA, the CDR3 is TGTGCCAGCAGCCAAGATAGACCTCCTAGCGGGAGGGCCGGAACGCAGTATTTT.

The gene calls are TRBV6-2 or TRBV6-3 and TRBJ1-1; no definite D call. The V and J ends lost 3 bases and 7 bases respectively, with 12 bases between them. The CDR3 consists of 13 residues. The germline V gene has CDR1 MNHEY and CDR2 SVGEGT. CDR3 region: CASSYSPVLEAFF. The CDR3 DNA sequence: TGTGCCAGCAGTTATTCTCCAGTCCTTGAAGCTTTCTTT.

The genes are TRBV24-1 and TRBJ2-3, with 10 nucleotides matching TRBD1. The CDR3 has 17 amino acids. Looked up from germline, CDR1 is KGHDR and CDR2 is SFDVKD. Germline trimming cut 7 bases from V and 4 bases from J; bases unmatched to any gene: 13. The CDR3 nucleotides read TGTGCCACCAGCCCTCCCGACAGGGGGCTTGGCCCAGATACGCAGTATTTT. Protein: CATSPPDRGLGPDTQYF.

CDR3 loop: CASSKTSGTYNEQFF. In nucleotides, the CDR3 is TGTGCCAGTAGTAAGACGAGCGGGACATACAATGAGCAGTTCTTC. The chain joins TRBV19 to TRBJ2-1, with a tentative D call TRBD2 (7 bases). This CDR3 is built from 15 residues. Germline CDR1 LNHDA, CDR2 SQIVND (reference sequence). Trimming removed 4 bases at V and 4 bases at J, with 14 bases between.

The chain links TRBV19 to TRBJ1-1, with a tentative D call TRBD1 (5 bases). Germline V CDR1 and CDR2: LNHDA, SQIVND (reference sequence). Trimming took 8 bases from V and 1 from J, leaving 8 bases between them. The CDR3 has 12 residues. The CDR3 DNA reads as TGTGCCAGTGCACAGGAGAACACTGAAGCTTTCTTT. The encoded protein is CASAQENTEAFF.

This clone was detected a few times. This chain uses TRBV27 with TRBJ2-5; no clear D gene. V shed 3 bases and J shed 1 base, with 9 bases lying between them. The germline CDR1 and CDR2 sequences are MNHEY and SMNVEV (reference sequence). The CDR3 contains 14 residues. The CDR3: CASSFSGVQETQYF. Here the CDR3 DNA reads TGTGCCAGCAGTTTCTCAGGCGTCCAAGAGACCCAGTACTTC.

This clone was seen only a few times. CDR3 protein: CASSEREAPAPLHF. In DNA, the CDR3 is TGTGCCAGCAGTGAACGCGAGGCTCCGGCTCCCCTCCACTTT. The rearrangement uses TRBV2 and TRBJ1-6, with unresolved D. Germline CDR1 and CDR2: SNHLY and FYNNEI. V was pared by 2 bases and J by 13 bases, with 15 bases between. CDR3 length equals 14 residues.

The CDR3 DNA is TGCGCCAGCAGCCAAGAAGCGGGACTAGCGGGAGTCTACGAGCAGTACTTC. This gives the protein CASSQEAGLAGVYEQYF. This chain uses TRBV4-1 with TRBJ2-7; 14 nucleotides agree with TRBD2. The CDR3 contains 17 residues. V lost 0 bases to trimming and J lost 3 bases; unmatched junction nucleotides: 4. Germline CDR1 is MGHRA and CDR2 is YSYEKL.

J is TRBJ1-6 and V is TRBV7-8; 9 nucleotides agree with TRBD1. V trimming: 5 bases; J trimming: 7 bases; junction bases outside the gene matches: 3. The germline V gene encodes CDR1 SGHVS and CDR2 FQNEAQ. The CDR3 length is 14 residues. This CDR3 is CASSRGQGNSPLHF. The CDR3 DNA reads as TGTGCCAGCAGCCGGGGACAGGGAAATTCACCCCTCCACTTT.

The chain links TRBV29-1 to TRBJ2-1; 7 nucleotides agree with TRBD1. The CDR3 runs 11 residues. Germline values: CDR1 SQVTM, CDR2 ANQGSEA. V trimming: 7 bases; J trimming: 10 bases; junction bases outside the gene matches: 7. CDR3 in DNA: TGCAGCGGTGGACAGGAACGGGAGCAGTTCTTC. This translates into CSGGQEREQFF.

The rearrangement joins TRBV5-5 to TRBJ1-1; no clear D gene. This CDR3 spans 13 amino acids. The germline V gene has CDR1 SGHKS and CDR2 YYEKEE (reference sequence). The V end was cut by 1 base, the J end by 4 bases, with 8 bases between. The CDR3 sequence is CASSLWSPTEAFF. The CDR3 DNA reads TGTGCCAGCAGCTTGTGGAGCCCCACTGAAGCTTTCTTT.

J is TRBJ2-3 and V is TRBV11-3; TRBD1 agrees at 7 bases. The V segment lost 5 bases and the J segment 1 base; nucleotides outside the gene matches: 6. Per the germline V gene, CDR1 is SGHNT and CDR2 is YENEEA. The CDR3 is made up of 15 amino acids. DNA for the CDR3: TGTGCCAGCAGCGAAGGGGGCGCGGGCACAGATACGCAGTATTTT. The encoded protein is CASSEGGAGTDTQYF.

This chain joins TRBV6-5 and TRBJ2-1; weak D call: TRBD1 (6 bases). Trimming pared 5 bases from V and 9 bases from J, leaving 14 bases between. The length of the CDR3 is 13 residues. The V gene's germline CDR1 is MNHEY and CDR2 SVGAGI. The CDR3 nucleotides are TGTGCCAGCAGTCCCCGACAGGCTAGTGAGCAGTTCTTC. Its protein product is CASSPRQASEQFF.

This clone was seen once. The rearrangement links TRBV30 to TRBJ1-4; D unresolved. V lost 3 bases and J 7 bases, leaving 6 bases between the germline ends. Germline values: CDR1 GTSNPN, CDR2 SVGIG (reference sequence). CDR3 length: 11 residues. CDR3 residues: CAWRNGEKLFF. CDR3 bases: TGTGCCTGGAGGAACGGTGAAAAACTGTTTTTT.

The rearrangement uses TRBV11-2 and TRBJ2-5, with TRBD2 matching over 16 bases. The CDR3 length is 21 residues. Germline V gene data show CDR1 as SGHAT and CDR2 as FQNNGV. V shed 6 bases, J shed 4 bases, and the junction held 20 bases outside the gene matches. The DNA for the CDR3 is TGTGCCAGCAGTTTCGCCGGCTCGGGGACTAGCGGGGGGGCCGGGCGAGAGACCCAGTACTTC. Its translation: CASSFAGSGTSGGAGRETQYF.

The chain links TRBV5-1 to TRBJ2-1; D is possibly TRBD2 (5 bases). Trimming left V 6 bases short and J 5 bases short, with 12 bases between. Per germline, CDR1 SGHRS and CDR2 YFSETQ. CDR3 size: 13 residues. CDR3: CASTGVRNNEQFF. DNA of the CDR3: TGCGCCAGCACCGGGGTGAGGAACAATGAGCAGTTCTTC.

This clone was picked up one time. The genes are TRBV28 and TRBJ2-7; TRBD2 might be the D (6 bases). The germline CDR1 and CDR2 sequences are MDHEN and SYDVKM. This CDR3 region has 12 residues. V was trimmed by 7 bases and J by 1 base, leaving 8 bases between them. CDR3 DNA sequence: TGTGCCAGCAATGGGGGGTCCTACGAGCAGTACTTC. Encoded protein: CASNGGSYEQYF.

This rearrangement joins TRBV4-1 to TRBJ2-3; D gene unclear. Germline V lookup: CDR1 MGHRA, CDR2 YSYEKL. Trimming took 0 bases from V and 4 from J, leaving 5 bases between them. The CDR3 loop spans 13 amino acids. The CDR3 loop reads CASSQDPADTQYF. CDR3 nucleotide sequence: TGCGCCAGCAGCCAAGATCCCGCAGATACGCAGTATTTT.

The chain recombines TRBV11-3 with TRBJ2-3, with 11 bases lining up with TRBD2. Trimming at V came to 5 bases and at J to 5 bases, leaving 3 bases not matched to a gene. Germline V gene sequence: CDR1 SGHNT, CDR2 YENEEA. CDR3 size: 14 residues. The CDR3 nucleotides read TGTGCCAGCAGCGCCGGACTAGCGGGAGATACGCAGTATTTT. Translating it yields CASSAGLAGDTQYF. Filled out from reference TRBV11-3 and TRBJ2-3, the complete variable domain reads EAGVVQSPRYKIIEKKQPVAFWCNPISGHNTLYWYLQNLGQGPELLIRYENEEAVDDSQLPKDRFSAERLKGVDSTLKIQPAELGDSAVYLCASSAGLAGDTQYFGPGTRLTVL.

The rearrangement joins TRBV30 to TRBJ2-7, with 14 bases fitting TRBD2. The CDR3 sequence is 14 residues long. Germline assignment: CDR1 GTSNPN and CDR2 SVGIG (reference sequence). With 5 bases clipped from V and 6 bases from J, the junction kept 6 bases outside the gene matches. The CDR3, as DNA: TGTGCCTGGTGGACTAGCGGGAGGACTAGCGAGCAGTACTTC. Translation: CAWWTSGRTSEQYF.